Shown below are 19 T cell receptor beta chains from a single sample sequenced in a study of a mutant IDH1 vaccine in newly diagnosed glioma (dated by TCRdb to the early 2020s). For these receptors, no antigen is known. Receptor amplification or capture employed the immunoSEQ multiplex PCR assay. In TCRdb, the immuneACCESS table is reduced to in-frame sequences with V and J assigned. These tables do not hold every clone; where another copy was compared, an unresolved V gene accounts for under half, and the others remain unexplained. The table for this sample lists 50,000 to 60,000 clones; 75% to 90% of them were counted only once. 6.2% of the sample is taken by the ten largest. The time point label of this sample denotes: week 23, last vaccination. Each vaccine dose was 300 ug of a 20-mer mutant IDH1 peptide in Montanide, given subcutaneously with topical imiquimod. Here the sequenced sample was PBMCs, taken from a glioma patient whose treatment included an IDH1 peptide vaccine. The receptor set was obtained from a middle-aged man with glioma.

This chain connects TRBV5-8 to TRBJ2-3; D is possibly TRBD2 (6 bases). The CDR3 loop spans 14 amino acids. Trimming removed 7 bases at V and 2 bases at J, with 14 bases between. Germline assignment: CDR1 SGHTS and CDR2 YDEGEE. The CDR3 is CASSAGYPTDTQYF. In DNA form, the CDR3 reads TGTGCCAGCTCGGCGGGGTACCCCACAGATACGCAGTATTTT.

The chain employs TRBV30 and TRBJ1-6, with 9 bases matching TRBD1. This CDR3 comprises 13 residues. The germline V gene encodes CDR1 GTSNPN and CDR2 SVGIG (reference sequence). The junction had 2 bases not matched to a gene; V was cut back by 4 bases and J by 7 bases. The CDR3 reads CAWKDRGNSPLHF. The DNA of the CDR3 is TGTGCCTGGAAGGACAGGGGCAATTCACCCCTCCACTTT. Complete variable domain (other parts from reference TRBV30 and TRBJ1-6): SQTIHQWPATLVQPVGSPLSLECTVEGTSNPNLYWYRQAAGRGLQLLFYSVGIGQISSEVPQNLSASRPQDRQFILSSKKLLLSDSGFYLCAWKDRGNSPLHFGNGTRLTVT.

This clone is medium-sized. The V call is TRBV6-4, the J call TRBJ1-6; D is ambiguous. The germline CDR1 and CDR2 sequences are MRHNA and SNTAGT. V lost 3 bases and J lost 10, with 10 bases in between. The CDR3 is 13 residues long. CDR3 residues: CASSESAYSPLHF. The CDR3 DNA is TGTGCCAGCAGTGAATCTGCCTACTCACCCCTCCACTTT.

This rearrangement joins TRBV2 to TRBJ2-4; D unresolved. The CDR3 covers 15 residues. V lost 6 bases, J lost 1 base, and 13 bases lay in between. Germline assignment: CDR1 SNHLY and CDR2 FYNNEI. CDR3 bases: TGTGCCAGCAGGGGTATAGGTGAGGCCAAAAACATTCAGTACTTC. It is translated as CASRGIGEAKNIQYF.

The chain carries TRBV30 and TRBJ2-5; D may be TRBD1 or TRBD2 (5 bases each). The CDR3 is 16 residues long. Trimming removed 4 bases from V and 11 bases from J, with 29 bases in between. Germline V gives CDR1 GTSNPN, CDR2 SVGIG (reference sequence). CDR3 sequence (DNA): TGTGCCTGGACCCGTCTCTCTGGGACCCTTCTCGAAGGGCAGTACTTC. Residues: CAWTRLSGTLLEGQYF.

The CDR3 here is CASSSGPFSNSPLHF. CDR3 nucleotides: TGTGCCAGCAGCTCGGGACCGTTTAGTAATTCACCCCTCCACTTT. The chain joins TRBV7-9 to TRBJ1-6; D perhaps matches TRBD1 (5 bases). CDR1 SEHNR and CDR2 FQNEAQ come from the germline V gene (reference sequence). Trimming pared 4 bases from V and 6 bases from J, leaving 13 bases between. CDR3 size: 15 residues.

The CDR3 DNA is TGTGCCAGCAGTAAACAGGACAGAGCTAACTATGGCTACACCTTC. Translating it yields CASSKQDRANYGYTF. The chain joins TRBV6-5 to TRBJ1-2; D perhaps matches TRBD1 (6 bases). The CDR3 extends over 15 amino acids. The ends were cut back, 5 bases at V and 0 bases at J, with 13 bases in the middle. Germline V gene data show CDR1 as MNHEY and CDR2 as SVGAGI.

This clone was seen more than once but under ten times. This chain connects TRBV2 to TRBJ1-6; D gene unclear. The germline V gene has CDR1 SNHLY and CDR2 FYNNEI. This CDR3 region has 12 residues. V was pared by 9 bases and J by 7 bases, with 10 bases between. The CDR3 sequence is CASRFTNSPLHF. The CDR3 DNA is TGTGCCAGTAGGTTCACCAATTCACCCCTCCACTTT.

This clone was seen once. The chain uses TRBV4-1 and TRBJ2-2; D remains ambiguous. With 5 bases removed from V and 2 bases from J, the gap between germline ends came to 12 bases. This CDR3 comprises 15 residues. Germline CDR1 MGHRA, CDR2 YSYEKL. Here the CDR3 reads CASSTPLGNTGELFF. CDR3 coding DNA: TGCGCCAGCAGCACCCCCCTGGGAAACACCGGGGAGCTGTTTTTT.

This clone occurred once. The rearrangement joins TRBV5-6 to TRBJ2-2; no clear D gene. The CDR3 is made up of 15 amino acids. V was trimmed by 0 bases and J by 5 bases, leaving 11 bases between them. CDR1 and CDR2 from the germline V gene are SGHDT and YYEEEE. The CDR3 spells CASSLVHRGTGELFF. CDR3 nucleotides: TGTGCCAGCAGCTTGGTTCACCGAGGTACCGGGGAGCTGTTTTTT.

This chain joins TRBV30 and TRBJ2-3; 10 nucleotides line up with TRBD2. The CDR3 extends over 15 amino acids. Germline CDR1 and CDR2: GTSNPN and SVGIG (reference sequence). The J segment lost 1 base and the V segment lost 5 bases, leaving 6 bases of the junction unmatched. CDR3 sequence (DNA): TGTGCCTGGTCAGCTAGCGGGGGAGGCACAGATACGCAGTATTTT. It yields the protein CAWSASGGGTDTQYF. Combining the CDR3 with reference TRBV30 and TRBJ2-3 gives the whole variable domain SQTIHQWPATLVQPVGSPLSLECTVEGTSNPNLYWYRQAAGRGLQLLFYSVGIGQISSEVPQNLSASRPQDRQFILSSKKLLLSDSGFYLCAWSASGGGTDTQYFGPGTRLTVL.

This clone rates as medium-sized. This sequence joins TRBV13 and TRBJ1-1; D remains ambiguous. There are 13 residues in the CDR3. The germline V gene has CDR1 PRHDT and CDR2 FYEKMQ (reference sequence). Trimming pared 2 bases from V and 4 bases from J, leaving 8 bases between. The chain's CDR3 is CASSLTRGTEAFF. CDR3 DNA: TGTGCCAGCAGCTTAACGCGGGGCACTGAAGCTTTCTTT.

The J gene is TRBJ1-1, the V gene TRBV7-8; D remains ambiguous. CDR1 is SGHVS and CDR2 is FQNEAQ in the germline V gene. The CDR3 contains 16 residues. With 0 bases removed from V and 4 bases from J, the gap between germline ends came to 15 bases. CDR3 in amino acids: CASSLANGGSATEAFF. The CDR3 DNA sequence: TGTGCCAGCAGCTTAGCAAATGGCGGGAGCGCCACTGAAGCTTTCTTT. Variable domain in full (rest from reference TRBV7-8 and TRBJ1-1): GAGVSQSPRYKVAKRGQDVALRCDPISGHVSLFWYQQALGQGPEFLTYFQNEAQLDKSGLPSDRFFAERPEGSVSTLKIQRTQQEDSAVYLCASSLANGGSATEAFFGQGTRLTVV.

This clone was seen a handful of times. The V gene is TRBV7-2, the J gene TRBJ1-6; D is uncertain. The CDR3 runs to 12 residues. Trimming took off 5 bases at V and 14 bases at J, with 13 bases between the two ends. From germline, CDR1 is SGHTA and CDR2 FQGNSA. The CDR3 loop is CASSRGLGTLHF. In nucleotides, the CDR3 is TGTGCCAGCAGCAGAGGCTTAGGAACCCTCCACTTT.

The CDR3 DNA reads as TGTGCCAGCAGCCGGGACAGATATGGCTACACCTTC. This encodes CASSRDRYGYTF. The rearrangement uses TRBV14 and TRBJ1-2; 7 bases line up with TRBD1. The CDR3 is 12 amino acids. Trimming cost V 4 bases and J 5 bases; bases outside gene matches: 1. CDR1 and CDR2 from the germline V gene are SGHDN and FVKESK.

On this clone itself: The same CDR3 also results from other DNA sequences found in this sample. The chain couples TRBV19 to TRBJ2-2; no clear D. Germline-derived CDR1 and CDR2 are LNHDA and SQIVND (reference sequence). The CDR3 has 13 residues. V was trimmed by 5 bases and J by 3 bases, leaving 7 bases between them. In DNA form, the CDR3 reads TGTGCCAGTAGTCCTTCCTACACCGGGGAGCTGTTTTTT. This translates into CASSPSYTGELFF.

This chain joins TRBV9 and TRBJ2-2; 9 bases line up with TRBD1. The CDR3 is made up of 16 amino acids. The germline V gene has CDR1 SGDLS and CDR2 YYNGEE. V was pared by 3 bases and J by 3 bases, with 6 bases of the junction left unmatched. CDR3: CASSEGQGRDTGELFF. The CDR3 DNA follows: TGTGCCAGCAGCGAGGGACAGGGAAGGGACACCGGGGAGCTGTTTTTT.

The chain carries TRBV10-2 and TRBJ1-1, with D possibly being TRBD1 (6 bases). Germline V gene sequence: CDR1 WSHSY, CDR2 SAAADI. The V and J ends lost 7 bases and 5 bases respectively, with 17 bases between them. The CDR3 consists of 14 residues. The CDR3 region has the DNA TGCGCCAGCACCAGAACGATGGGGGCTACTGAAGCTTTCTTT. Protein: CASTRTMGATEAFF.

The J gene is TRBJ2-2, the V gene TRBV6-6; tentative D call: TRBD1 (6 bases). The germline V and J ends were trimmed by 5 bases and 0 bases, with 10 bases remaining between them. Germline assignment: CDR1 MNHNY and CDR2 SVGAGI (reference sequence). CDR3 size: 15 residues. This CDR3 is CASSEDRPNTGELFF. CDR3 DNA: TGTGCCAGCAGTGAGGACAGACCGAACACCGGGGAGCTGTTTTTT.